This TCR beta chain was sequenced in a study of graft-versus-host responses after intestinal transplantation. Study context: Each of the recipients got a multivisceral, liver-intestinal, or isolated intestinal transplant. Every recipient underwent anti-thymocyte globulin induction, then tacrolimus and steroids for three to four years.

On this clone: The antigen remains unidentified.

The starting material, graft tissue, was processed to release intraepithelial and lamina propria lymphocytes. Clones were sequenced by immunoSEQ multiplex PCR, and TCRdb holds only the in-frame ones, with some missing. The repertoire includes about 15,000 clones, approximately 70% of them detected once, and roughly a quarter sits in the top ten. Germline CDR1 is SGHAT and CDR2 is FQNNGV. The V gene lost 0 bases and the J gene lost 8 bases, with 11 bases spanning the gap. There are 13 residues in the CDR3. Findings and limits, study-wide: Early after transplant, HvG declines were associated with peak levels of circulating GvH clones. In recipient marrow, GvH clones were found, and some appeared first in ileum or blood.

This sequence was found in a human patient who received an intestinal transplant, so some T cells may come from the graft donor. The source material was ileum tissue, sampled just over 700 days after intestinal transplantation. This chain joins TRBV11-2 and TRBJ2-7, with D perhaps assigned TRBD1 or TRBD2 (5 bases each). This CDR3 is CASSLDREGKQYF. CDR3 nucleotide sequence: TGTGCCAGCAGCTTAGATCGTGAGGGGAAGCAGTACTTC.